This T cell receptor (beta chain) was profiled in a study of response to subunit inactivated influenza vaccine. Findings of the study overall: The authors suggested that few new T cells are recruited per seasonal influenza vaccination.

Concerning this clonotype itself: Its antigen is unidentified.

TCRdb fed the RT-PCR reads into MiXCR, producing one record per CDR3 protein. This table has over 650,000 distinct CDR3 sequences, less than 20% appearing once. The source is a man aged 50-60 years who received an inactivated influenza vaccine. The source was PBMCs from blood, collected 5 days after vaccination.

The chain's CDR3 is CASGPGTGLFNEQFF. CDR3 DNA: TGTGCCAGCGGCCCCGGGACAGGGCTGTTCAATGAGCAGTTCTTC. V gene TRBV7-9 combines with J gene TRBJ2-1; 9 bases are shared with TRBD1. The CDR3 contains 15 residues. Per the germline V gene, CDR1 is SEHNR and CDR2 is FQNEAQ (reference sequence). The trim removed 8 bases at V and 6 bases at J, leaving 11 bases unmatched.